This T cell receptor beta chain was retrieved from a study of Graves' ophthalmopathy and Graves' hyperthyroidism. Germline CDR1 reads DFQATT; CDR2 reads SNEGSKA (reference sequence). The CDR3 runs 15 residues. After removal of 1 base from V and 1 base from J, the junction contained 6 bases not matched to a gene. The sequenced template was RNA, covering the TCR beta CDR3 region. RT-PCR with HTBI primers came first, then second-round multiplex PCR. TCRdb reanalysed the multiplex PCR reads using MiXCR and keeps one entry per CDR3 protein. This table holds some 350,000 distinct CDR3 sequences, about 17% found once. This clonotype was seen many times.

The TCR was taken from an adult woman with stable Graves' hyperthyroidism. The specimen was peripheral blood. V and J are TRBV20-1 and TRBJ2-7, with 8 bases lining up with TRBD1. The CDR3 DNA reads as TGCAGTGCTAGAGCACAGGGGGTCCTATCCTACGAGCAGTACTTC. It codes for CSARAQGVLSYEQYF.